Below, 16 T cell receptor beta chains from the same sample are listed, as sequenced in a study of cytomegalovirus exposure and HLA in healthy donors. It was with 60 Vbeta and 13 Jbeta primers that the PCR ran. Here immunoSEQ multiplex PCR was the method, and the copy in TCRdb shows in-frame clones only, minus some. This sample has roughly 34,000 clones, with roughly 64% found just once. The sequenced sample consisted of PBMCs. The source is a man aged 35 to 55 in good health and CMV-seropositive.

The chain combines TRBV28 with TRBJ2-5; TRBD2 is a possible D gene (5 bases). Per the germline V gene, CDR1 is MDHEN and CDR2 is SYDVKM. V shed 6 bases and J shed 5 bases, with 13 bases lying between them. The CDR3 is made up of 13 amino acids. The CDR3: CASRSGGGETQYF. CDR3 nucleotide sequence: TGTGCCAGCAGGTCTGGAGGTGGTGAGACCCAGTACTTC.

The DNA of the CDR3 is TGTGCCAGCAGGCGGACTAGCGTCACCTACGAGCAGTACTTC. Its translation is CASRRTSVTYEQYF. This chain uses TRBV27 with TRBJ2-7; 9 bases are a match to TRBD2. This CDR3 has 14 residues. From germline, CDR1 is MNHEY and CDR2 SMNVEV (reference sequence). The trim removed 6 bases at V and 2 bases at J, leaving 5 bases unmatched.

This rearrangement joins TRBV5-4 to TRBJ2-7, with TRBD1 matching over 9 bases. V was clipped by 1 base and J by 4 bases; unmatched bases: 6. The CDR3 spans 15 residues. The V gene's germline CDR1 is SGHNT and CDR2 YYREEE (reference sequence). The chain's CDR3 is CASSLRGQGRYEQYF. CDR3 nucleotides: TGTGCCAGCAGCTTGCGGGGACAGGGAAGGTACGAGCAGTACTTC. Full variable domain (remainder filled in from reference TRBV5-4 and TRBJ2-7): ETGVTQSPTHLIKTRGQQVTLRCSSQSGHNTVSWYQQALGQGPQFIFQYYREEENGRGNFPPRFSGLQFPNYSSELNVNALELDDSALYLCASSLRGQGRYEQYFGPGTRLTVT.

In this sample, this clone turned up a few times. The rearrangement joins TRBV2 to TRBJ2-7, with D hard to call. CDR3 length: 14 residues. V lost 2 bases, J lost 0 bases, and 8 bases lay in between. Germline V CDR1 and CDR2: SNHLY, FYNNEI. The CDR3 nucleotides are TGTGCCAGCAGTGAATTGAGGAGCTCCTACGAGCAGTACTTC. It is translated as CASSELRSSYEQYF.

Concerning this clone: Mismatch with germline at one junction end may stem from a read error. V is TRBV15 and J is TRBJ1-4; possible D gene TRBD1, 6 bases. The CDR3 extends over 16 amino acids. Germline V gene sequence: CDR1 LNHNV, CDR2 YYDKDF (reference sequence). The CDR3 DNA reads as TGTGCCACCGGCAGAGATAGGGACAAGCGAAATGAAAAACTGTTTTTT. This gives the protein CATGRDRDKRNEKLFF.

This chain links TRBV7-3 with TRBJ2-4; 9 nucleotides match TRBD2. From germline, CDR1 is SGHTA and CDR2 FQGTGA. The CDR3 covers 18 residues. The ends lost 1 base at V and 6 bases at J; junction bases unmatched: 13. CDR3 nucleotides: TGTGCCAGCAGCTTAAGGGGGCTAGCGGGGACTTCGGGAAACATTCAGTACTTC. Translated, it gives CASSLRGLAGTSGNIQYF.

This sequence joins TRBV29-1 and TRBJ2-1, with 7 bases lining up with TRBD2. Germline values: CDR1 SQVTM, CDR2 ANQGSEA. CDR3 length: 15 residues. J gave up 5 bases and V 1 base, and 8 bases lay outside the gene matches. The CDR3 reads CSVEVGGGNHNEQFF. In DNA form, the CDR3 reads TGCAGCGTTGAAGTGGGCGGGGGAAACCACAATGAGCAGTTCTTC.

This clone was found a few times. V is TRBV11-2 and J is TRBJ1-1; TRBD1 might be the D (6 bases). The CDR3 runs to 16 residues. V shed 1 base and J shed 1 base, with 13 bases lying between them. Germline values: CDR1 SGHAT, CDR2 FQNNGV. In DNA form, the CDR3 reads TGTGCCAGCAGCTTAGGACAGGTACTTAAGAACACTGAAGCTTTCTTT. The encoded protein is CASSLGQVLKNTEAFF. Based on the CDR3 plus reference TRBV11-2 and TRBJ1-1, the full variable domain is EAGVAQSPRYKIIEKRQSVAFWCNPISGHATLYWYQQILGQGPKLLIQFQNNGVVDDSQLPKDRFSAERLKGVDSTLKIQPAKLEDSAVYLCASSLGQVLKNTEAFFGQGTRLTVV.

The chain couples TRBV2 to TRBJ2-3, with D perhaps TRBD1 (5 bases). CDR3 size: 13 residues. Germline lookup yields CDR1 SNHLY and CDR2 FYNNEI. V lost 2 bases, J lost 8 bases, and 11 bases lay in between. The CDR3 coding sequence is TGTGCCAGCAGTGAATCTATGCAGGGTACGCAGTATTTT. Amino acid sequence: CASSESMQGTQYF.

V and J are TRBV27 and TRBJ1-6, with 7 bases fitting TRBD1. The ends lost 7 bases at V and 6 bases at J; junction bases unmatched: 9. Germline assignment: CDR1 MNHEY and CDR2 SMNVEV (reference sequence). The CDR3 length is 15 residues. CDR3 coding DNA: TGTGCCAGCAAACCAGACAGGGTCAGTAATTCACCCCTCCACTTT. It specifies CASKPDRVSNSPLHF.

About this clone: Germline is not matched at one junction end, which may reflect a read error. This rearrangement joins TRBV9 to TRBJ1-6; no clear D. The CDR3 loop spans 12 amino acids. The germline V gene encodes CDR1 SGDLS and CDR2 YYNGEE. The CDR3 sequence: CASSSDNSPLHF. CDR3 DNA: TGTGCCAGCAGCTCCGATAATTCACCCCTCCACTTT. The full variable domain, in which reference TRBV9 and TRBJ1-6 provide the parts outside the CDR3, is DSGVTQTPKHLITATGQRVTLRCSPRSGDLSVYWYQQSLDQGLQFLIQYYNGEERAKGNILERFSAQQFPDLHSELNLSSLELGDSALYFCASSSDNSPLHFGNGTRLTVT.

The gene calls are TRBV5-4 and TRBJ2-7; 7 bases are a match to TRBD2. Germline loops: CDR1 SGHNT, CDR2 YYREEE (reference sequence). This CDR3 has 14 residues. Germline trimming cut 0 bases from V and 3 bases from J; bases unmatched to any gene: 3. CDR3 in DNA: TGTGCCAGCAGCTTGGTCGGCGGGGGCTACGAGCAGTACTTC. It codes for CASSLVGGGYEQYF. The full variable domain, completed using reference TRBV5-4 and TRBJ2-7, is ETGVTQSPTHLIKTRGQQVTLRCSSQSGHNTVSWYQQALGQGPQFIFQYYREEENGRGNFPPRFSGLQFPNYSSELNVNALELDDSALYLCASSLVGGGYEQYFGPGTRLTVT.

This clone was detected only once. This chain joins TRBV27 and TRBJ2-2; 15 bases are shared with TRBD2. CDR1 MNHEY and CDR2 SMNVEV come from the germline V gene (reference sequence). The length of the CDR3 is 16 residues. Trimming took 3 bases from V and 6 from J; bases not matched to a gene: 2. CDR3 sequence reads: CASSLRTSGGAGELFF. CDR3 coding DNA: TGTGCCAGCAGTTTGAGGACTAGCGGGGGGGCCGGGGAGCTGTTTTTT.

The J gene is TRBJ1-2, the V gene TRBV6-5; 7 nucleotides match TRBD1. Germline trimming cut 5 bases from V and 7 bases from J; bases unmatched to any gene: 7. The CDR3 contains 13 residues. The germline CDR1 and CDR2 sequences are MNHEY and SVGAGI. The CDR3 coding sequence is TGTGCCAGCAGTAACACAGGGGTGTCTGGCTACACCTTC. This encodes CASSNTGVSGYTF.

The chain carries TRBV4-2 and TRBJ2-7; TRBD2 matches 10 bases. J was trimmed by 5 bases and V by 1 base; bases with no gene match: 5. CDR1 and CDR2 (germline): LGHNA, YNFKEQ. CDR3 length: 15 residues. The CDR3 spells CASSQVTSGDNEQYF. CDR3 nucleotide sequence: TGTGCCAGCAGCCAAGTAACTAGCGGGGACAACGAGCAGTACTTC.

V usage is TRBV7-6 and J usage is TRBJ2-3; 7 bases are shared with TRBD1. Per the germline V gene, CDR1 is SGHVS and CDR2 is FNYEAQ. The CDR3 contains 13 residues. The V and J ends lost 5 bases and 4 bases, in that order; junction bases with no gene match: 3. This CDR3 is CASSGQEADTQYF. The CDR3 nucleotides read TGTGCCAGCAGCGGACAGGAGGCAGATACGCAGTATTTT.